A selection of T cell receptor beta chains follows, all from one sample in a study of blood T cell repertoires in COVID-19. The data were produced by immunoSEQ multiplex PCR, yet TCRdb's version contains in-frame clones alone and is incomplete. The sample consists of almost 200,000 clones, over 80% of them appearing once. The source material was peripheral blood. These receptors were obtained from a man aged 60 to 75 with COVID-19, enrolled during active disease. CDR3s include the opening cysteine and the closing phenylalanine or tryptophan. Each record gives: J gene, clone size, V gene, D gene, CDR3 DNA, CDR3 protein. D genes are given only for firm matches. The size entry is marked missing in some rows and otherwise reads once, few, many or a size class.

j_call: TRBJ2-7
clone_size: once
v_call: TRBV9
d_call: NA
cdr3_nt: TGTGCCAGCAGCGTAGAGGCGGTCAGCTCCTACGAGCAGTACTTC
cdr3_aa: CASSVEAVSSYEQYF

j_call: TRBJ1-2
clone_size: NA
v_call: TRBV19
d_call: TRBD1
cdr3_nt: TGTGCCAGTAGTAGACAGGGCCGCAAGACCTATGGCTACACCTTC
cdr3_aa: CASSRQGRKTYGYTF

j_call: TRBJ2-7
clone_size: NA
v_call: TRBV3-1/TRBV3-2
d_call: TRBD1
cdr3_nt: TGTGCCAGCAGCCAAGATACCCGGACAGGGAGGCAGTACTTC
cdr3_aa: CASSQDTRTGRQYF

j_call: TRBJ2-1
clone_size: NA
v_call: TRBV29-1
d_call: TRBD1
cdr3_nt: TGCAGCGCTACCTCCGGGACAGGGCCTACTGAGCAGTTCTTC
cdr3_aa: CSATSGTGPTEQFF

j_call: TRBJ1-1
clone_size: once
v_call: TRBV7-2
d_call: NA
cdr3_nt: TGTGCCAGCAGCATGGGACACCTGAACACTGAAGCTTTCTTT
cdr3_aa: CASSMGHLNTEAFF

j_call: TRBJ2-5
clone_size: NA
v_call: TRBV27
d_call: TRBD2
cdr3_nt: TGTGCCAGCAGTGGCGGGAGGCTAGAGACCCAGTACTTC
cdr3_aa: CASSGGRLETQYF

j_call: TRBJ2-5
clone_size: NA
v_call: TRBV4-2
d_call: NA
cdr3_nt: TGTGCCAGCAGCCAGCAATTAGACAACCAAGAGACCCAGTACTTC
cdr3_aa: CASSQQLDNQETQYF

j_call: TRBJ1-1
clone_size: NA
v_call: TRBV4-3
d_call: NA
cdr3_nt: TGCGCCAGCAGCCAAGATGTCAGGACTGAAGCTTTCTTT
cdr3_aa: CASSQDVRTEAFF

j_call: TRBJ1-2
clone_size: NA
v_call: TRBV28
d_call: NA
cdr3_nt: TGTGCCAGCAGTTTAAGACAGAACTATGGCTACACCTTC
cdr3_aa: CASSLRQNYGYTF

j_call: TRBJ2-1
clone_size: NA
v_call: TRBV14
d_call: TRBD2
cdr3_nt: TGTGCCAGCAGCCAAGATCAAGCGGGAGGGCGTGAGCAGTTCTTC
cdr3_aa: CASSQDQAGGREQFF

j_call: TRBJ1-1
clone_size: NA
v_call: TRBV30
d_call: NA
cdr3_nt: TGTGCCTGGAGACCTCGGGCCTCAGGGTTGGAAGCTTTCTTT
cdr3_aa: CAWRPRASGLEAFF

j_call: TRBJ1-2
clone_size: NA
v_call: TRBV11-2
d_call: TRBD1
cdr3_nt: TGTGCCAGCAGCTCCCGGACAGGAGGAAGTGATGGCTACACCTTC
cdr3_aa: CASSSRTGGSDGYTF

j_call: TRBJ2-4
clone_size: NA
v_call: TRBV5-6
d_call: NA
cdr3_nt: TGTGCCAGCAGCTTGGCTGGCCAGGCGGGGAACATTCAGTACTTC
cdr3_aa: CASSLAGQAGNIQYF

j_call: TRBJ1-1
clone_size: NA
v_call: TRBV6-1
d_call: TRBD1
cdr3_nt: TGTGCCAGCAGTGACCCGGGACAGGGACGGAACACTGAAGCTTTCTTT
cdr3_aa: CASSDPGQGRNTEAFF

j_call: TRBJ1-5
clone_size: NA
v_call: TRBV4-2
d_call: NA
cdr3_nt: TGTGCCAGCAGCCAAGAGGGCCAGGGGTACGACAATCAGCCCCAGCATTTT
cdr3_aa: CASSQEGQGYDNQPQHF

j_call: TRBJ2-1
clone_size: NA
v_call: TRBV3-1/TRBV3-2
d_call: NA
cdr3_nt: TGTGCCAGCAGGCGGGACGCCTACAATGAGCAGTTCTTC
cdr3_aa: CASRRDAYNEQFF

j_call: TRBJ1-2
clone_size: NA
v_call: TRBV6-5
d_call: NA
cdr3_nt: TGTGCCAGCAGACAGGAATATGGCTACACCTTC
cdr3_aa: CASRQEYGYTF

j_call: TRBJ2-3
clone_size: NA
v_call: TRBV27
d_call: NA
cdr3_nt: TGTGCCAGCAGTTTATCGCGAGCAGATACGCAGTATTTT
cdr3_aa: CASSLSRADTQYF

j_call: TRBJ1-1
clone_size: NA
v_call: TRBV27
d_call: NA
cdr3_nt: TGTGCCAGCAGCCTCCGGAGGGGCGCAAACACTGAAGCTTTCTTT
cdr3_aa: CASSLRRGANTEAFF

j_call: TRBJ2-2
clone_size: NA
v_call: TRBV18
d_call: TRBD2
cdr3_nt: TGTGCCAGCTCACCAATAATCCTCAAGCGGGAGAACACCGGGGAGCTGTTTTTT
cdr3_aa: CASSPIILKRENTGELFF

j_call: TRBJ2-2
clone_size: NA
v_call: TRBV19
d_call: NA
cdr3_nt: TGTGCCAGTAACAAAAACGGGGAGCTGTTTTTT
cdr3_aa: CASNKNGELFF

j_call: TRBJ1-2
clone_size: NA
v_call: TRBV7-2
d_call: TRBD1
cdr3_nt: TGTGCCAGCAGCCCTAAAACAGGGGGCGGCTATGGCTACACCTTC
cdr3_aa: CASSPKTGGGYGYTF

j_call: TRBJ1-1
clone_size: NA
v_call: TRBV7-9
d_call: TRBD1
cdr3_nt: TGTGCCAGCAGCTTAGCGCTAGGGACAGCCTATACTGAAGCTTTCTTT
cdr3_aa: CASSLALGTAYTEAFF

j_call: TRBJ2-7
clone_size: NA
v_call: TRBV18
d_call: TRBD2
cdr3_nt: TGTGCCAGCTCACCAGGAGGACTAGGGACGTACGAGCAGTACTTC
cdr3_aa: CASSPGGLGTYEQYF

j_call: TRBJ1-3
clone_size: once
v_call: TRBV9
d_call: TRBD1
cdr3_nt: TGTGCCAGCAGCGACATAAGGGGGCCCGGAAACACCATATATTTT
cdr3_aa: CASSDIRGPGNTIYF

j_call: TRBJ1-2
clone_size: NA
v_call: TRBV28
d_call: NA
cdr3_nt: TGTGCCAGCAGTTCGGGATTGTATGGCTACACCTTC
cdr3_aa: CASSSGLYGYTF

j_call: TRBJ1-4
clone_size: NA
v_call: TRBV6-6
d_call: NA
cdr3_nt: TGTGCCAGCAGTACACAGGGTCAGGTTAATGAAAAACTGTTTTTT
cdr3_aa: CASSTQGQVNEKLFF

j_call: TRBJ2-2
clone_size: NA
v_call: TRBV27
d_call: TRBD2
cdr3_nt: TGTGCCAGCACCCTCAGCGGGAGCTATAGCGGGGAGCTGTTTTTT
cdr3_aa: CASTLSGSYSGELFF